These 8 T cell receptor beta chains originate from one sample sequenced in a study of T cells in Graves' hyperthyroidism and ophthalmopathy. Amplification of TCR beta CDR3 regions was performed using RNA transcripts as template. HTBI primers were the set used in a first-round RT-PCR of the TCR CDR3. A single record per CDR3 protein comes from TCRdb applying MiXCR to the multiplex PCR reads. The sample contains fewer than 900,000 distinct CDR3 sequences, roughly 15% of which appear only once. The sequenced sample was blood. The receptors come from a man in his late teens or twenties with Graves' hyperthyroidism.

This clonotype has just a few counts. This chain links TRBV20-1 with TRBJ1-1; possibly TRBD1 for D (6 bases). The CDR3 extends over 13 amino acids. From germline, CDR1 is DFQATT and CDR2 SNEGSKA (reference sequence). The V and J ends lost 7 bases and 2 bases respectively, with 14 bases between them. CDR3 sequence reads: CSEIGGPNTEAFF. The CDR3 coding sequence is TGCAGTGAGATAGGGGGGCCCAACACTGAAGCTTTCTTT.

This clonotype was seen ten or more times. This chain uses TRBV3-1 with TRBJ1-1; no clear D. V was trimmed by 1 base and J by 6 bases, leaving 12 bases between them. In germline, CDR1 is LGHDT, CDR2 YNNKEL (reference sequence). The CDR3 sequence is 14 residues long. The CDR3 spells CASSQAGRRAEAFF. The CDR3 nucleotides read TGTGCCAGCAGCCAAGCCGGCAGGCGGGCTGAAGCTTTCTTT.

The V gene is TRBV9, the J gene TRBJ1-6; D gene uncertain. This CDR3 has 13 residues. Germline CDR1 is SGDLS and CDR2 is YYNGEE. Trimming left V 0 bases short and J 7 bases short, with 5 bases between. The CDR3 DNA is TGTGCCAGCAGCGTAGGGTCCAATTCACCCCTCCACTTT. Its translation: CASSVGSNSPLHF.

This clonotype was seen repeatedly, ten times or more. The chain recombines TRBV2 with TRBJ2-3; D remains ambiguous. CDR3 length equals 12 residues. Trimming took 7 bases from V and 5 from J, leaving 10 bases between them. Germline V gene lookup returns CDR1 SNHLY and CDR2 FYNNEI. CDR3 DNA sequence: TGTGCCAGCAAGGTTCAAGTAGATACGCAGTATTTT. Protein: CASKVQVDTQYF. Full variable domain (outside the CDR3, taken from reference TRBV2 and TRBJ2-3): EPEVTQTPSHQVTQMGQEVILRCVPISNHLYFYWYRQILGQKVEFLVSFYNNEISEKSEIFDDQFSVERPDGSNFTLKIRSTKLEDSAMYFCASKVQVDTQYFGPGTRLTVL.

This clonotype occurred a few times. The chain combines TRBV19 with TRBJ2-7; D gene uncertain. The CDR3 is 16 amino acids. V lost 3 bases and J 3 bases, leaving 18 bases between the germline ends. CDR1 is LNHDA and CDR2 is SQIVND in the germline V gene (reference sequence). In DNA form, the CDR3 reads TGTGCCAGTAGTATGATAGGCCTCCCGGATGGCTACGAGCAGTACTTC. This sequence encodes CASSMIGLPDGYEQYF.

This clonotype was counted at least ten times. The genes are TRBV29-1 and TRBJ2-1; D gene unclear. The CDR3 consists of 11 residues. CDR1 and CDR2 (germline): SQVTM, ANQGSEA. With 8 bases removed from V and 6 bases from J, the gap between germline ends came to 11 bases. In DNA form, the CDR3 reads TGCAGCACGTTTCAAGGCAATGAGCAGTTCTTC. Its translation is CSTFQGNEQFF.

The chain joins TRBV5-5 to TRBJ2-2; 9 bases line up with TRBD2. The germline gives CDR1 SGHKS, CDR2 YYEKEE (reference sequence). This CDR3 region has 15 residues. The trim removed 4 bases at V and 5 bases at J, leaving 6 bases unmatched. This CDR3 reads CASSLRLAETGELFF. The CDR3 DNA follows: TGTGCCAGCAGCCTTAGACTAGCGGAGACCGGGGAGCTGTTTTTT. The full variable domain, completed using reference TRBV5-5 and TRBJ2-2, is DAGVTQSPTHLIKTRGQQVTLRCSPISGHKSVSWYQQVLGQGPQFIFQYYEKEERGRGNFPDRFSARQFPNYSSELNVNALLLGDSALYLCASSLRLAETGELFFGEGSRLTVL.

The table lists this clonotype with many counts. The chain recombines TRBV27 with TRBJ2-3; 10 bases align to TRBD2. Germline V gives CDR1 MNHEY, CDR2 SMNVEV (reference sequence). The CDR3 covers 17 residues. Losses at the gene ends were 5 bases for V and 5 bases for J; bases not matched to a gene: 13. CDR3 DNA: TGTGCCAGCAGTCCGACATCTAGCGGGAGTCGAAGAGATACGCAGTATTTT. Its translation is CASSPTSSGSRRDTQYF.